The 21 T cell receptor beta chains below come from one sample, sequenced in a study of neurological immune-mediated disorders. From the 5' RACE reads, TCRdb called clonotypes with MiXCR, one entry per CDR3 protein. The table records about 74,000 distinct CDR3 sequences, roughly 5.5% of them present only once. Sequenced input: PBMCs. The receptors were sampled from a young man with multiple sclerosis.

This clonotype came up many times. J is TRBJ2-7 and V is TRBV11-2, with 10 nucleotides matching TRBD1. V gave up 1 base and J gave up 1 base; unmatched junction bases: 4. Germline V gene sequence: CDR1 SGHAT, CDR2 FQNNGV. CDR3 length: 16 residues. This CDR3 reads CASSLGDRGRSYEQYF. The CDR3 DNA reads TGTGCCAGCAGCTTAGGAGACAGGGGGCGATCCTACGAGCAGTACTTC.

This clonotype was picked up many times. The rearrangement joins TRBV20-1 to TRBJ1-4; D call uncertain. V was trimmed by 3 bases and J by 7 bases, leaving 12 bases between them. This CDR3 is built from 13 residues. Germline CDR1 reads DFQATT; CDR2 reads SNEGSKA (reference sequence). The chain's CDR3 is CSASMRAVEKLFF. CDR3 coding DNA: TGCAGTGCTAGTATGAGGGCGGTTGAAAAACTGTTTTTT.

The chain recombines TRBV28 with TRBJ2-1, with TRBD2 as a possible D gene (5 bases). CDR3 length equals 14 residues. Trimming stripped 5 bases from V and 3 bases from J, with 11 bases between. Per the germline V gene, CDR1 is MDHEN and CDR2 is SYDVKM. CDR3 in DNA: TGTGCCAGCAGTCCCGACGGACTCTACAATGAGCAGTTCTTC. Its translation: CASSPDGLYNEQFF.

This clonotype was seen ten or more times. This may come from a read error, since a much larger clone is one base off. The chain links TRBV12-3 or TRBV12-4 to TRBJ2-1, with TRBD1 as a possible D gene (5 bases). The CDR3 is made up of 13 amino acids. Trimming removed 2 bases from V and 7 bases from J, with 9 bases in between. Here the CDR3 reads CASSLSKGNEQFF. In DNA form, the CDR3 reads TGTGCCAGCAGTTTATCAAAGGGGAATGAGCAGTTCTTC.

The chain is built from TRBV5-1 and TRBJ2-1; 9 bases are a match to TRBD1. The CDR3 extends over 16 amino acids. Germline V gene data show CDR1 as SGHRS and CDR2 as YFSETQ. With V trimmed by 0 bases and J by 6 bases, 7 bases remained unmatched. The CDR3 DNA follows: TGCGCCAGCAGCTTGGCTCAAGGACAGGGGTCCAATGAGCAGTTCTTC. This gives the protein CASSLAQGQGSNEQFF.

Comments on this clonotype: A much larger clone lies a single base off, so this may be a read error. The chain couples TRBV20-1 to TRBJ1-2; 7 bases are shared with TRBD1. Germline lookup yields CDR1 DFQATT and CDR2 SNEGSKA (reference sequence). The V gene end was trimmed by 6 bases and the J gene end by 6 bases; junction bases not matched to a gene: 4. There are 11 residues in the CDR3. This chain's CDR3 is CSANRGHGYTF. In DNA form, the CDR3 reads TGCAGTGCCAACAGGGGCCATGGCTACACCTTC.

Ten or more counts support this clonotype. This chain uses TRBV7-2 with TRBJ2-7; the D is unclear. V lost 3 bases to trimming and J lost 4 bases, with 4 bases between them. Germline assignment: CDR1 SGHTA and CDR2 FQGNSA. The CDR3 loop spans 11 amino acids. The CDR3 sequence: CASSFKYEQYF. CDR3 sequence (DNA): TGTGCCAGCAGCTTCAAGTACGAGCAGTACTTC.

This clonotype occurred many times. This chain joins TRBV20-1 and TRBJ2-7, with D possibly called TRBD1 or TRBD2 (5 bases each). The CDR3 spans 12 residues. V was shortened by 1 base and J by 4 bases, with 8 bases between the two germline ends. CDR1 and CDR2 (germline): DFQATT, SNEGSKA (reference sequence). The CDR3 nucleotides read TGCAGTGCTAGAGTTGGGGGTTACGAGCAGTACTTC. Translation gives CSARVGGYEQYF.

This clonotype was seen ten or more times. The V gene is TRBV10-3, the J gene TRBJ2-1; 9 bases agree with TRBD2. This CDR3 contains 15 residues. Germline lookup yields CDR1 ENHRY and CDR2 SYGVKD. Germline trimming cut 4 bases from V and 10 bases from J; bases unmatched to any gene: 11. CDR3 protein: CAISVSPLAGAEQFF. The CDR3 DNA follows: TGTGCCATCAGTGTCTCCCCCTTAGCGGGAGCCGAGCAGTTCTTC.

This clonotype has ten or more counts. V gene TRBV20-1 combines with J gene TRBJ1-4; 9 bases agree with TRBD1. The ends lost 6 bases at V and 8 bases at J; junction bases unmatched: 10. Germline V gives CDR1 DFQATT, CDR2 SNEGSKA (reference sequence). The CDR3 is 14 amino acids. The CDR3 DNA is TGCAGTGCCTCACAGGGGGCGGCTGACGAAAAACTGTTTTTT. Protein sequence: CSASQGAADEKLFF.

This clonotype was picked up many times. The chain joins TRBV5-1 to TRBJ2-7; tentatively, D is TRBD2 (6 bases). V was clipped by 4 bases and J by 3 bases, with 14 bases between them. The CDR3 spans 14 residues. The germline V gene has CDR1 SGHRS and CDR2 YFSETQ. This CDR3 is CASSGGFLGYEQYF. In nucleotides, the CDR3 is TGCGCCAGCAGCGGGGGGTTCCTGGGCTACGAGCAGTACTTC.

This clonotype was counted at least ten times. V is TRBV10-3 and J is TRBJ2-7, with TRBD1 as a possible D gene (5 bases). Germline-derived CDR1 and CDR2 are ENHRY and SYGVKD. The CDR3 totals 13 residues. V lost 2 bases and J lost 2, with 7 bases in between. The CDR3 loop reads CAISEAGTYEQYF. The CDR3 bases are TGTGCCATCAGTGAGGCAGGGACCTACGAGCAGTACTTC.

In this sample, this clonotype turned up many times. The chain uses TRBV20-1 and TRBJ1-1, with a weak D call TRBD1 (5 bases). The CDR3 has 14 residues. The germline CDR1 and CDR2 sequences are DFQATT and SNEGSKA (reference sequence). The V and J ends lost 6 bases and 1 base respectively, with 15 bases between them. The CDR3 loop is CSAFSGRKNTEAFF. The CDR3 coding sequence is TGCAGTGCATTTTCGGGACGGAAGAACACTGAAGCTTTCTTT.

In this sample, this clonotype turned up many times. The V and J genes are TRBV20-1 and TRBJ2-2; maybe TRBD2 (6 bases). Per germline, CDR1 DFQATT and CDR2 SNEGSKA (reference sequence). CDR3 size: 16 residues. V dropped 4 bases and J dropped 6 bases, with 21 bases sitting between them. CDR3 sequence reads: CSANTFSWSSAGELFF. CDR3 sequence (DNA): TGCAGTGCTAACACTTTCTCTTGGTCTAGCGCCGGGGAGCTGTTTTTT.

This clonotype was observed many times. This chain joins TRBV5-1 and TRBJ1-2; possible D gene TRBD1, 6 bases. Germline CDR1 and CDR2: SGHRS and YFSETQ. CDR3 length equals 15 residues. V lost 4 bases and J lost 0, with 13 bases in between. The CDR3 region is CASSGGGGTNYGYTF. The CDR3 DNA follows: TGCGCCAGCAGCGGAGGAGGGGGGACTAACTATGGCTACACCTTC. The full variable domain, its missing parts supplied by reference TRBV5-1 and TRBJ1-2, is KAGVTQTPRYLIKTRGQQVTLSCSPISGHRSVSWYQQTPGQGLQFLFEYFSETQRNKGNFPGRFSGRQFSNSRSEMNVSTLELGDSALYLCASSGGGGTNYGYTFGSGTRLTVV.

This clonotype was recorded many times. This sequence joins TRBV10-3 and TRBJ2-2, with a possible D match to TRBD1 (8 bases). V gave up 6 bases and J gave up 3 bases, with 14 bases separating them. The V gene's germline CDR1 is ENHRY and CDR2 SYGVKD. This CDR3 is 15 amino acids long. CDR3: CAIRETGGDTGELFF. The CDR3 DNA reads TGTGCCATCAGGGAAACAGGGGGGGACACCGGGGAGCTGTTTTTT.

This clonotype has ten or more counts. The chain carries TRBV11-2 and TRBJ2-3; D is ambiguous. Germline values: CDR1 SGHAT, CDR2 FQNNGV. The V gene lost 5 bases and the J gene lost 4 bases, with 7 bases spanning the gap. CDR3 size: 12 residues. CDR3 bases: TGTGCCAGCAGCCGTTGGGCAGATACGCAGTATTTT. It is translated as CASSRWADTQYF.

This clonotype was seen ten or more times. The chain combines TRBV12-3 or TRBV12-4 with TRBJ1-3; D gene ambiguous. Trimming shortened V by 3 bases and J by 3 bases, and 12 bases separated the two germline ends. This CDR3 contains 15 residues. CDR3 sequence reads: CASSLSPTDGNTIYF. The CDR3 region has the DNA TGTGCCAGCAGTTTGTCTCCTACCGATGGAAACACCATATATTTT.

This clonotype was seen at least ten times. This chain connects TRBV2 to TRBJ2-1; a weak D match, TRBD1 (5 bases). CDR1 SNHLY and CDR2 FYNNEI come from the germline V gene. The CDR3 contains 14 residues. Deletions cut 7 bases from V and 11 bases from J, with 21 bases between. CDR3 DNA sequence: TGTGCCAGCAACGGAATGCATCAGATGGGGCAGCAGTTCTTC. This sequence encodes CASNGMHQMGQQFF. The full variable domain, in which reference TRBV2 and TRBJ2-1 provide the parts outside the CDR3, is EPEVTQTPSHQVTQMGQEVILRCVPISNHLYFYWYRQILGQKVEFLVSFYNNEISEKSEIFDDQFSVERPDGSNFTLKIRSTKLEDSAMYFCASNGMHQMGQQFFGPGTRLTVL.

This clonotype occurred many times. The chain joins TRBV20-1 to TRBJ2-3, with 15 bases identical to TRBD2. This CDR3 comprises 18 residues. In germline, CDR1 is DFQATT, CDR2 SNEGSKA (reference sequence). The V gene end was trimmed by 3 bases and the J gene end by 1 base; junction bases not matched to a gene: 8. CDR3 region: CSASWTSGRGGGTDTQYF. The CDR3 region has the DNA TGCAGTGCTAGTTGGACTAGCGGGAGGGGAGGTGGCACAGATACGCAGTATTTT.

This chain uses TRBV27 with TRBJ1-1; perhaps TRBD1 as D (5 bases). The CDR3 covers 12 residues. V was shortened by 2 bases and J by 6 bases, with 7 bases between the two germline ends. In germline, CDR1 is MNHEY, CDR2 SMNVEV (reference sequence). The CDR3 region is CASSLRGAEAFF. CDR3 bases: TGTGCCAGCAGTTTAAGGGGCGCTGAAGCTTTCTTT.